A selection of T cell receptor beta chains follows, all from one sample in a study of T cell repertoires in cytomegalovirus infection. No cognate antigen is known for these TCRs. TCRdb re-called the reads through MiXCR, storing one row per CDR3 protein. The table lists about 400,000 distinct CDR3 sequences, around a third of them singletons. The sequenced sample was cultured PBMCs, obtained from culture after CMV antigen stimulation. These receptors all stem from a human donor in good health (CMV status not recorded). Some clones in this sample may be carry-over from other donors' samples. Both conserved end residues are part of each CDR3. The order of the fields is D gene, J gene, clone size, V gene, CDR3 DNA, CDR3 protein. A D gene is named only where the DNA matches it firmly. Only some rows state a clone size, as once, few, many or a class for expanded clones.

TRBD2 | TRBJ2-5 | . | TRBV5-6 | TGTGCCAGCAGCTTTGGACTAGCGGGAGAGACCCAGTACTTC | CASSFGLAGETQYF
. | TRBJ2-1 | . | TRBV7-2 | TGTGCCAGCAGCTCCGGGTCAAACTCCTACAATGAGCAGTTCTTC | CASSSGSNSYNEQFF
. | TRBJ2-2 | . | TRBV7-2 | TGTGCCAGCAGCTTAGGAGGCGTGGGGAGATCCGGGGAGCTGTTTTTT | CASSLGGVGRSGELFF
. | TRBJ1-5 | many | TRBV7-2 | TGTGCCAGCTCCATGGGGGGGCGCGCTCAGCCCCAGCATTTT | CASSMGGRAQPQHF
TRBD1 | TRBJ2-7 | few | TRBV27 | TGTGCCAGCAGACCACAGGGACAGGGGGCGCTCGGCGAGCAGTACTTC | CASRPQGQGALGEQYF
TRBD1 | TRBJ1-1 | few | TRBV12-3/TRBV12-4 | TGTGCCAGCAGCACGCGGGACAGGGGCCGAAACACTGAAGCTTTCTTT | CASSTRDRGRNTEAFF
TRBD2 | TRBJ2-1 | . | TRBV29-1 | TGCAGCGTTGTGGAAGCGGGAGGGCCTTTTGAGCAGTTCTTC | CSVVEAGGPFEQFF
. | TRBJ2-7 | . | TRBV7-9 | TGTGCCAGCAGCGTCCGGGACACCGGCGAGCAGTACTTC | CASSVRDTGEQYF
TRBD1 | TRBJ1-1 | . | TRBV10-3 | TGTGCCATCAGTGAGTCGTTAGGGCCAGGGGGCAAGAGGGCTGAAGCTTTCTTT | CAISESLGPGGKRAEAFF
. | TRBJ1-1 | . | TRBV7-9 | TGTGCCAGCAGCTTAGGTGGCCCCTTCACTGAAGCTTTCTTT | CASSLGGPFTEAFF
. | TRBJ1-1 | many | TRBV7-8 | TGTGCCAGCAGCGACCTCGTTGAAGCTTTCTTT | CASSDLVEAFF
TRBD1 | TRBJ1-6 | few | TRBV7-2 | TGTGCCAGCACAGGAGGGGACAGTAATAATTCACCCCTCCACTTT | CASTGGDSNNSPLHF
TRBD2 | TRBJ2-1 | . | TRBV19 | TGTGCCAGTAGGCGGGAGGGCCGAGATATTCCCTTTGGCACCTACAATGAGCAGTTCTTC | CASRREGRDIPFGTYNEQFF
TRBD1 | TRBJ2-5 | . | TRBV12-3/TRBV12-4 | TGTGCCAGCAGTACCGGGACAGGGAGGGGAGAGACCCAGTACTTC | CASSTGTGRGETQYF
. | TRBJ2-1 | . | TRBV5-1 | TGCGCCAGCAGCTTGGTCCAGGGCCATGAGCAGTTCTTC | CASSLVQGHEQFF
. | TRBJ2-5 | . | TRBV30 | TGTGCCTGGAGCCCGACTATCCAAGAGACCCAGTACTTC | CAWSPTIQETQYF
TRBD2 | TRBJ2-1 | . | TRBV7-2 | TGTGCCAGCAGCCTCCAGACTAGCGGATACAATGAGCAGTTCTTC | CASSLQTSGYNEQFF
. | TRBJ1-4 | . | TRBV10-3 | TGTGCCATCAGTGAACAGCTTAATGAAAAACTGTTTTTT | CAISEQLNEKLFF